This T cell receptor beta chain was retrieved from a study of cytomegalovirus exposure and HLA in healthy donors. CDR3 length equals 13 residues. Germline CDR1 and CDR2: MDHEN and SYDVKM. V lost 3 bases to trimming and J lost 9 bases, with 14 bases between them. The study ran its PCR with 60 Vbeta and 13 Jbeta primers. Generated by immunoSEQ multiplex PCR, the TCRdb table keeps only in-frame clones and is missing some. The table includes approximately 150,000 clones, more than 75% detected once. This TCR came from a woman aged 40 to 55 in good health and CMV-seronegative. V gene TRBV28 combines with J gene TRBJ1-1; D possibly corresponds to TRBD1 (5 bases). The sequenced sample consisted of PBMCs. The CDR3 sequence is CASSFGPGPQAFF. CDR3 sequence (DNA): TGTGCCAGCAGTTTTGGGCCAGGGCCGCAAGCTTTCTTT.